A selection of T cell receptor beta chains follows, all from one sample in a study of tumor-infiltrating lymphocytes in primary liver carcinoma. TCRdb analysed the multiplex PCR reads with MiXCR anew, one entry per CDR3 protein. The sample includes about 300,000 distinct CDR3 sequences, roughly 60% of them seen just once. The specimen was peripheral blood. The receptors were gathered from a man in his forties or fifties with primary liver carcinoma and hepatitis B virus infection. Both conserved end residues are trimmed from each CDR3. Fields, in order: V gene, CDR3 protein.

TRBV28 | AGRWGGGSGVDGYT
TRBV10-3 | ATSRGSLNAGELF
TRBV6-1 | PSSDRRLTDTQY
TRBV12-3/TRBV12-4 | ASSQWGSTYEQY
TRBV4-3 | ASSQGGASDTQY
TRBV30 | AWSRGGNEKLF
TRBV5-1 | ANSLVSPSYNEQF
TRBV6-1 | ASSEAEEQAQF
TRBV25-1 | ASSVQGPYNEQF
TRBV2 | VNTVGGPSYNEQF
TRBV6-5 | ASSYSKVTDNSPLH
TRBV12-3/TRBV12-4 | ASSFVGVITEELF
TRBV14 | ASSPNLGGEQY
TRBV6-1 | ASSASGSGQTQY
TRBV6-6 | ASSYQGQEVETQY
TRBV5-5 | ASSIAGDTGANVLT
TRBV6-2/TRBV6-3 | AISSRTGAVPTGANFLT
TRBV12-3/TRBV12-4 | ASTLGLTRSTDTQY
TRBV7-3 | ASSLTYGYNEQF
TRBV30 | AWSSGETLY
TRBV29-1 | SASSSGRADIEQF
TRBV11-2 | ASSFDPSYNEQF
TRBV29-1 | SVEERKLETEEVTDTQY
TRBV28 | ASTMGREETQY
TRBV11-2 | ASSSGLVGQETQY
TRBV11-2 | ASSPPGRTDIQY
TRBV7-3 | ASSPVGFGATDTQY
TRBV4-1 | ASSPGASGSSYNEQF
TRBV24-1 | ATSDPTGSGETQY
TRBV5-6 | ASSLGGSKETQY
TRBV5-5 | ASSMQDPTGELF
TRBV12-3/TRBV12-4 | ASSWDIGSETQY
TRBV28 | ASSLLPLAGYTDTQY
TRBV7-9 | ASSFGRASSGANVLT
TRBV6-6 | ASRGSGYAYEQY
TRBV4-3 | ASSHVTGGSSTDTQY
TRBV11-2 | ASSFWDTSTDTQY
TRBV5-1 | ASRGGSPTDTQY
TRBV11-2 | ASSNGILSGTDTQY
TRBV6-5 | ANSYGGTGETQY
TRBV7-9 | ASSYSAPYEQY
TRBV11-1 | ASGGGTGFYEQY